These 21 T cell receptor beta chains were sequenced from one sample in a study of blood T cell repertoires in COVID-19 (dated by TCRdb to about 2020). The library was generated by the immunoSEQ multiplex PCR assay. In TCRdb, the immuneACCESS table is reduced to in-frame sequences with V and J assigned. These tables do not hold every clone; where another copy was compared, an unresolved V gene accounts for under half, and the others remain unexplained. This sample is represented by approximately 90,000 clones; roughly 82% of them were singletons. The ten most abundant clones make up 1.2% of the sample. The sample taken for sequencing was peripheral blood. The receptors here all came from a woman aged 80 or over with acute or convalescent COVID-19.

This chain links TRBV5-6 with TRBJ2-1; 16 bases agree with TRBD2. Germline assignment: CDR1 SGHDT and CDR2 YYEEEE. The CDR3 is made up of 17 amino acids. V was pared by 4 bases and J by 7 bases, with 8 bases of the junction left unmatched. CDR3 bases: TGTGCCAGCAGCCCCGGGACTAGCGGGGGGGCTATGAATGAGCAGTTCTTC. It encodes CASSPGTSGGAMNEQFF.

V is TRBV7-3 and J is TRBJ1-1; 7 positions agree with TRBD1. CDR1 SGHTA and CDR2 FQGTGA come from the germline V gene. Germline trimming cut 7 bases from V and 8 bases from J; bases unmatched to any gene: 10. The CDR3 covers 13 residues. CDR3 sequence: CASTSHRGGEAFF. In nucleotides, the CDR3 is TGTGCCAGCACCTCTCACAGGGGTGGCGAAGCTTTCTTT.

The rearrangement joins TRBV9 to TRBJ2-7, with a weak D call TRBD2 (6 bases). V lost 4 bases to trimming and J lost 2 bases, with 13 bases between them. CDR1 and CDR2 from the germline V gene are SGDLS and YYNGEE. The CDR3 totals 14 residues. The chain's CDR3 is CASSTGTPPYEQYF. CDR3 DNA: TGTGCCAGCAGCACCGGGACTCCCCCCTACGAGCAGTACTTC. The whole variable domain, filled in from reference TRBV9 and TRBJ2-7, reads DSGVTQTPKHLITATGQRVTLRCSPRSGDLSVYWYQQSLDQGLQFLIQYYNGEERAKGNILERFSAQQFPDLHSELNLSSLELGDSALYFCASSTGTPPYEQYFGPGTRLTVT.

The chain joins TRBV6-6 to TRBJ2-6; TRBD2 agrees at 14 bases. This CDR3 is 19 amino acids long. Germline V gene lookup returns CDR1 MNHNY and CDR2 SVGAGI (reference sequence). Unmatched junction bases numbered 10, after V lost 5 bases and J lost 4 bases. CDR3 DNA sequence: TGTGCCAGCAGTCAAAGACTAGCGGGGGGGACCTCCGGGGCCAACGTCCTGACTTTC. Its translation: CASSQRLAGGTSGANVLTF.

This clone was found once. The chain joins TRBV24-1 to TRBJ2-1; the D is unclear. Trimming removed 4 bases at V and 0 bases at J, with 12 bases between. The CDR3 contains 16 residues. Germline lookup yields CDR1 KGHDR and CDR2 SFDVKD. The CDR3, as DNA: TGTGCCACCAGTGACCATAGCCGGAGCTCCTACAATGAGCAGTTCTTC. Translated, it gives CATSDHSRSSYNEQFF.

In this sample, this clone turned up once. This chain uses TRBV19 with TRBJ2-7; maybe TRBD1 (6 bases). V was pared by 3 bases and J by 3 bases, with 12 bases between. CDR1 and CDR2 (germline): LNHDA, SQIVND (reference sequence). The CDR3 contains 14 residues. Written as DNA, the CDR3 is TGTGCCAGTAGTATGGGACACCCGGGCTACGAGCAGTACTTC. It yields the protein CASSMGHPGYEQYF.

The chain recombines TRBV3-1 (or the pseudogene TRBV3-2) with TRBJ2-3, with 8 bases matching TRBD2. The CDR3 spans 17 residues. J lost 4 bases, V lost 1 base, and 10 bases had no gene match. Per the germline V gene, CDR1 is LGHDT and CDR2 is YNNKEL (reference sequence). The CDR3 region is CASSQGFAGGSADTQYF. The CDR3 DNA reads TGTGCCAGCAGCCAAGGGTTCGCGGGGGGTAGCGCAGATACGCAGTATTTT.

This clone showed up just a few times. The V call is TRBV7-2, the J call TRBJ2-7; 13 bases map to TRBD2. The V segment lost 9 bases and the J segment 5 bases; nucleotides outside the gene matches: 7. The CDR3 runs to 14 residues. The germline V gene encodes CDR1 SGHTA and CDR2 FQGNSA. CDR3 amino acids: CASEPGLAGDEQYF. CDR3 coding DNA: TGTGCCAGTGAGCCCGGACTAGCGGGAGACGAGCAGTACTTC.

V is TRBV29-1 and J is TRBJ2-5, with TRBD2 identical over 8 bases. This CDR3 has 14 residues. Germline lookup yields CDR1 SQVTM and CDR2 ANQGSEA. The V segment lost 6 bases and the J segment 1 base; nucleotides outside the gene matches: 7. The CDR3 loop is CSVRGSGGQETQYF. DNA of the CDR3: TGCAGCGTCCGGGGGAGCGGGGGCCAAGAGACCCAGTACTTC. The whole variable domain, filled in from reference TRBV29-1 and TRBJ2-5, reads SAVISQKPSRDICQRGTSLTIQCQVDSQVTMMFWYRQQPGQSLTLIATANQGSEATYESGFVIDKFPISRPNLTFSTLTVSNMSPEDSSIYLCSVRGSGGQETQYFGPGTRLLVL.

The V gene is TRBV7-2, the J gene TRBJ2-3; 7 nucleotides match TRBD2. Germline CDR1 reads SGHTA; CDR2 reads FQGNSA. The CDR3 runs 14 residues. Trimming cost V 10 bases and J 2 bases; bases outside gene matches: 9. In DNA, the CDR3 is TGTGCCATCCTAAGCGGGGACGTCACAGATACGCAGTATTTT. Protein product: CAILSGDVTDTQYF.

The chain combines TRBV9 with TRBJ2-6; D is unresolved. The germline CDR1 and CDR2 sequences are SGDLS and YYNGEE. CDR3 length: 15 amino acids. Trimming cost V 0 bases and J 2 bases, with 6 bases left between them. In DNA, the CDR3 is TGTGCCAGCAGCGTAGGTAGCCCTGGGGCCAACGTCCTGACTTTC. Encoded protein: CASSVGSPGANVLTF.

V usage is TRBV11-2 and J usage is TRBJ2-4; D is possibly TRBD2 (5 bases). The CDR3 has 13 residues. CDR1 SGHAT and CDR2 FQNNGV come from the germline V gene. The V end lost 5 bases, the J end lost 9 bases, and 14 bases lay between the germline ends. The CDR3, as DNA: TGTGCCAGCAGCCCCTATAACGAGGGCATTCAGTACTTC. Its translation is CASSPYNEGIQYF. The whole variable domain, remainder taken from reference TRBV11-2 and TRBJ2-4, is EAGVAQSPRYKIIEKRQSVAFWCNPISGHATLYWYQQILGQGPKLLIQFQNNGVVDDSQLPKDRFSAERLKGVDSTLKIQPAKLEDSAVYLCASSPYNEGIQYFGAGTRLSVL.

The rearrangement uses TRBV6-6 and TRBJ2-7; 9 bases match TRBD1. The CDR3 loop spans 14 amino acids. Germline trimming cut 4 bases from V and 3 bases from J; bases unmatched to any gene: 4. The germline V gene has CDR1 MNHNY and CDR2 SVGAGI (reference sequence). Here the CDR3 reads CASSWGQGNYEQYF. The CDR3 DNA sequence: TGTGCCAGCAGTTGGGGACAGGGAAACTACGAGCAGTACTTC.

V gene TRBV5-4 combines with J gene TRBJ2-3, with D possibly matching TRBD2 (5 bases). Germline values: CDR1 SGHNT, CDR2 YYREEE (reference sequence). V gave up 6 bases and J gave up 3 bases, with 14 bases separating them. CDR3 size: 14 residues. In DNA form, the CDR3 reads TGTGCCAGCAAGTCGGAGGTGGGAACAGATACGCAGTATTTT. The encoded protein is CASKSEVGTDTQYF.

This chain connects TRBV20-1 to TRBJ2-1; TRBD2 matches at 11 bases. J gave up 7 bases and V 3 bases, and 5 bases lay outside the gene matches. The length of the CDR3 is 14 residues. Germline CDR1 reads DFQATT; CDR2 reads SNEGSKA (reference sequence). The CDR3 DNA follows: TGCAGTGCTAGTCCGGCTAGCGGGAGGAATGAGCAGTTCTTC. Translated: CSASPASGRNEQFF.

The V call is TRBV5-1, the J call TRBJ2-1, with TRBD1 matching 8 bases. V trimming: 4 bases; J trimming: 2 bases; junction bases outside the gene matches: 5. This CDR3 is built from 15 residues. Looked up from germline, CDR1 is SGHRS and CDR2 is YFSETQ. The CDR3 spells CASSNAGGTYNEQFF. CDR3 DNA sequence: TGCGCCAGCAGCAACGCAGGGGGCACCTACAATGAGCAGTTCTTC.

The chain joins TRBV6-1 to TRBJ2-3; tentative D call: TRBD1 (5 bases). The V gene lost 0 bases and the J gene lost 2 bases, with 6 bases spanning the gap. The length of the CDR3 is 14 residues. Germline CDR1 is MNHNS and CDR2 is SASEGT. CDR3 sequence: CASSEARATDTQYF. CDR3 coding DNA: TGTGCCAGCAGTGAAGCCAGGGCCACAGATACGCAGTATTTT.

As regards this clone: The sample has other DNA sequences that encode this CDR3 too. The chain is built from TRBV7-9 and TRBJ2-7; D is ambiguous. Germline values: CDR1 SEHNR, CDR2 FQNEAQ (reference sequence). The germline V and J ends were trimmed by 2 bases and 2 bases, with 4 bases remaining between them. The CDR3 covers 12 residues. The CDR3 sequence is CASSLSTYEQYF. CDR3 nucleotide sequence: TGTGCCAGCAGCTTATCCACCTACGAGCAGTACTTC.

The rearrangement joins TRBV14 to TRBJ1-1; D uncertain. Germline V lookup: CDR1 SGHDN, CDR2 FVKESK. Trimming shortened V by 0 bases and J by 9 bases, and 11 bases separated the two germline ends. There are 13 residues in the CDR3. In DNA form, the CDR3 reads TGTGCCAGCAGCCAAGATCCCCCGCACAAAGCTTTCTTT. Translation gives CASSQDPPHKAFF.

This clone occurred once. This chain connects TRBV3-1 (or the pseudogene TRBV3-2) to TRBJ2-5, with TRBD1 as a possible D gene (6 bases). Germline V gene lookup returns CDR1 LGHDT and CDR2 YNNKEL (reference sequence). Trimming took 2 bases from V and 5 from J, leaving 12 bases between them. This CDR3 comprises 14 residues. Here the CDR3 DNA reads TGTGCCAGCAGCCAATCTGGGGGCTGGGAGACCCAGTACTTC. Translating gives CASSQSGGWETQYF.

The rearrangement joins TRBV19 to TRBJ1-1; D not certain. The CDR3 is made up of 13 amino acids. Germline lookup yields CDR1 LNHDA and CDR2 SQIVND (reference sequence). CDR3 sequence: CASKTLLRTEAFF. The CDR3 nucleotides read TGTGCGAGCAAAACCCTACTCCGGACTGAAGCTTTCTTT. The full variable domain, completed using reference TRBV19 and TRBJ1-1, is DGGITQSPKYLFRKEGQNVTLSCEQNLNHDAMYWYRQDPGQGLRLIYYSQIVNDFQKGDIAEGYSVSREKKESFPLTVTSAQKNPTAFYLCASKTLLRTEAFFGQGTRLTVV.